A selection of T cell receptor beta chains follows, all from one sample in a study of blood T cells in healthy people across ages. TCRdb called the 5' RACE reads again in MiXCR, with one record for every CDR3 protein. The sample has hundreds of thousands of distinct CDR3 sequences; roughly 50% are singletons. Sequenced: blood. The origin of the receptors is a man older than 75 in good health. Each CDR3 is given with its conserved first and last residue. A D gene is named only where the DNA matches it firmly. Rows give clone size only sometimes, using once, few, many, or a class for an expanded clone.

d_call | j_call | clone_size | cdr3_length | v_call | cdr3_nt | cdr3_aa
NA | TRBJ1-5 | NA | 14 | TRBV5-1 | TGCGCCAGCAGCTTGGACCATCCCCGTCAGCCCCAGCATTTT | CASSLDHPRQPQHF
NA | TRBJ1-6 | NA | 14 | TRBV20-1 | TGCAGTGCTAGATCCGGGACGGCGAATTCACCCCCCCACTTT | CSARSGTANSPPHF
TRBD1 | TRBJ1-1 | NA | 18 | TRBV5-1 | TGCGCCAGCAGCTCAGGCTTGGGGGACAGGCTTCTCGTCGGTGAAGCTTTCTTT | CASSSGLGDRLLVGEAFF
NA | TRBJ2-1 | NA | 16 | TRBV3-1 | TGTGCCAGCAGCGCCCGGACGAGAGGGGCATACAATGAGCAGTTCTTC | CASSARTRGAYNEQFF
NA | TRBJ2-4 | few | 12 | TRBV12-3/TRBV12-4 | TGTGCCAGCAGTTTACGGGGTAGGGGGCAGTACTTC | CASSLRGRGQYF
NA | TRBJ1-5 | NA | 14 | TRBV29-1 | TGCAGCGTTGTTGTAATGTTGCGGTTCGGGCCCCAGCATTTT | CSVVVMLRFGPQHF
NA | TRBJ2-6 | NA | 17 | TRBV12-5 | TGTGCTAGTGGTTTAGTGCAGGTCTCCTCTGGGGCCAACGTCCTGACTTTC | CASGLVQVSSGANVLTF
NA | TRBJ2-3 | many | 13 | TRBV19 | TGTGCCAGTAGTGGGGGCCTACACAGATACGCGTATTTT | CASSGGLHRYAYF
NA | TRBJ1-1 | few | 13 | TRBV2 | TGTGCCAGCAGTGAAGGGTGGAACACTGAAGCTTTCTTT | CASSEGWNTEAFF
NA | TRBJ1-6 | few | 16 | TRBV6-5 | TGTGCCAGCAGTCGACAACCGAGCTCCTATAATTCACCCCTCCACTTT | CASSRQPSSYNSPLHF
TRBD2 | TRBJ2-4 | few | 13 | TRBV28 | TGTGCCAGCAGTCGGGGGGTCGGAAACATTCAGTACTTC | CASSRGVGNIQYF
NA | TRBJ1-6 | once | 14 | TRBV4-2 | TGTGCCAGCAGCCAAGAGGGGACAAGGATCAACTTCCACTTT | CASSQEGTRINFHF